The 15 T cell receptor beta chains reported below all come from one sample, sequenced in a study of shared T cell receptors in the human thymus. The data were produced by immunoSEQ multiplex PCR, yet TCRdb's version contains in-frame clones alone and is incomplete. Among roughly 500,000 clones listed, around 78% were seen once. These data also featured in a second study, about human thymus T cells.

The sequenced material came from thymocytes. These receptor sequences come from a boy under three years old with a congenital heart defect.

The chain carries TRBV4-1 and TRBJ2-3; 8 bases are shared with TRBD2. Per germline, CDR1 MGHRA and CDR2 YSYEKL. V dropped 3 bases and J dropped 0; count of bases not matched to a gene: 14. The CDR3 is 19 residues long. CDR3 loop: CASSHSGRRGILSTDTQYF. Here the CDR3 DNA reads TGCGCCAGCAGCCACAGCGGGAGAAGGGGGATACTTAGCACAGATACGCAGTATTTT.

There are a few counts of this clone. This chain links TRBV6-1 with TRBJ1-1, with unresolved D. Germline V gene sequence: CDR1 MNHNS, CDR2 SASEGT. V gave up 5 bases and J gave up 1 base, with 8 bases separating them. The CDR3 extends over 13 amino acids. As DNA, the CDR3 is TGTGCCAGCAGTCCTCGACAGAACACTGAAGCTTTCTTT. Protein sequence: CASSPRQNTEAFF.

The V call is TRBV9, the J call TRBJ2-7, with 7 bases fitting TRBD1. From germline, CDR1 is SGDLS and CDR2 YYNGEE. With V trimmed by 4 bases and J by 1 base, 8 bases remained unmatched. This CDR3 spans 15 amino acids. For the CDR3, the DNA is TGTGCCAGCAGCCTCCACCCGGACAGGTCCTACGAGCAGTACTTC. Translation: CASSLHPDRSYEQYF.

This chain connects TRBV13 to TRBJ2-1, with 7 bases aligning to TRBD2. This CDR3 contains 16 residues. The junction had 12 bases not matched to a gene; V was cut back by 2 bases and J by 8 bases. The germline gives CDR1 PRHDT, CDR2 FYEKMQ (reference sequence). CDR3 in amino acids: CASSLNPREGLDEQFF. As DNA, the CDR3 is TGTGCCAGCAGCTTAAACCCCAGGGAGGGCCTGGATGAGCAGTTCTTC.

The V gene is TRBV25-1, the J gene TRBJ1-3; perhaps TRBD1 as D (6 bases). Germline CDR1 is MGHDK and CDR2 is SYGVNS. Between the trimmed V and J ends, which lost 1 base and 8 bases, there was a span of 12 bases. There are 14 residues in the CDR3. In DNA form, the CDR3 reads TGTGCCAGCAGTGAATTGGAGGGGGGGGACACCATATATTTT. As protein: CASSELEGGDTIYF.

The J gene is TRBJ2-7, the V gene TRBV10-1, with D possibly being TRBD1 (6 bases). V shed 9 bases and J shed 3 bases, with 9 bases lying between them. CDR3 length: 11 amino acids. Germline loops: CDR1 WNHNN, CDR2 SYGVQD (reference sequence). The CDR3 nucleotides read TGCGCCAGTACAGGGATCTACGAGCAGTACTTC. Protein sequence: CASTGIYEQYF.

CDR3 coding DNA: TGCGCCAGCAGCTTGTCCCTTTTACAGGGGGCGTGGAGCTATGGCTACACCTTC. The encoded protein is CASSLSLLQGAWSYGYTF. The J gene is TRBJ1-2, the V gene TRBV5-1; 9 bases are shared with TRBD1. Trimming at V came to 1 base and at J to 4 bases, leaving 14 bases not matched to a gene. CDR1 is SGHRS, CDR2 YFSETQ, per germline. The CDR3 sequence is 18 residues long.

This chain joins TRBV19 and TRBJ1-5, with TRBD1 identical over 7 bases. V lost 7 bases to trimming and J lost 4 bases; unmatched junction nucleotides: 10. There are 15 residues in the CDR3. CDR1 is LNHDA, CDR2 SQIVND, per germline (reference sequence). CDR3: CASTLVARGNQPQHF. CDR3 in DNA: TGTGCCAGTACCCTCGTCGCCAGGGGGAATCAGCCCCAGCATTTT.

The CDR3 DNA follows: TGTGCTAGTGCCCCGGACAGGGCCGGGCCCGCGGCGCGCTACGAGCAGTACTTC. Translating gives CASAPDRAGPAARYEQYF. The rearrangement uses TRBV12-5 and TRBJ2-7, with 8 bases that match TRBD1. In germline, CDR1 is LGHNT, CDR2 FRNRAP. Unmatched junction bases numbered 20, after V lost 7 bases and J lost 3 bases. This CDR3 spans 18 amino acids.

CDR3 in DNA: TGTGCCAGCAGCACCCGGACAGGGCGCGGGACCTACGAGCAGTACTTC. It encodes CASSTRTGRGTYEQYF. This chain connects TRBV7-8 to TRBJ2-7; the match to TRBD1 covers 8 bases. This CDR3 has 16 residues. The germline V gene encodes CDR1 SGHVS and CDR2 FQNEAQ. With 5 bases clipped from V and 2 bases from J, the junction kept 11 bases outside the gene matches.

This rearrangement joins TRBV29-1 to TRBJ1-1, with 9 bases matching TRBD1. Germline V gene lookup returns CDR1 SQVTM and CDR2 ANQGSEA. This CDR3 region has 14 residues. V lost 6 bases to trimming and J lost 4 bases; unmatched junction nucleotides: 9. CDR3 DNA: TGCAGCGTAGGGGACAGGGAGGGGACCACTGAAGCTTTCTTT. Protein product: CSVGDREGTTEAFF.

This sequence joins TRBV4-3 and TRBJ2-3; 12 bases match TRBD2. J gave up 2 bases and V 0 bases, and 6 bases lay outside the gene matches. CDR3 length: 18 residues. Germline CDR1 reads LGHNA; CDR2 reads YSLEER. The CDR3 spells CASSQDFWTSGATDTQYF. The CDR3 DNA reads TGCGCCAGCAGCCAAGATTTCTGGACTAGCGGGGCCACAGATACGCAGTATTTT.

V usage is TRBV19 and J usage is TRBJ2-3, with a possible D match to TRBD1 (5 bases). Looked up from germline, CDR1 is LNHDA and CDR2 is SQIVND (reference sequence). The CDR3 has 17 amino acids. With 2 bases removed from V and 1 base from J, the gap between germline ends came to 16 bases. The CDR3 loop reads CASSIQGHPRRTDTQYF. The CDR3 DNA follows: TGTGCCAGTAGTATACAAGGACACCCTAGGCGCACAGATACGCAGTATTTT.

The CDR3 nucleotides read TGTGCCAGCAGTGAATACGGAGGGGCGGGGAATTTTCCCGCAGGCTACGAGCAGTACTTC. It specifies CASSEYGGAGNFPAGYEQYF. V and J are TRBV6-1 and TRBJ2-7; perhaps TRBD2 as D (6 bases). The germline V and J ends were trimmed by 2 bases and 3 bases, with 29 bases remaining between them. The CDR3 length is 20 residues. The germline V gene encodes CDR1 MNHNS and CDR2 SASEGT.

V is TRBV7-9 and J is TRBJ1-2, with D possibly being TRBD1 (5 bases). V lost 4 bases and J lost 3, with 12 bases in between. This CDR3 spans 14 amino acids. The germline V gene has CDR1 SEHNR and CDR2 FQNEAQ (reference sequence). CDR3: CASSSPGGDYGYTF. CDR3 coding DNA: TGTGCCAGCAGCTCCCCCGGGGGAGACTATGGCTACACCTTC. Full variable domain (remainder filled in from reference TRBV7-9 and TRBJ1-2): DTGVSQNPRHKITKRGQNVTFRCDPISEHNRLYWYRQTLGQGPEFLTYFQNEAQLEKSRLLSDRFSAERPKGSFSTLEIQRTEQGDSAMYLCASSSPGGDYGYTFGSGTRLTVV.